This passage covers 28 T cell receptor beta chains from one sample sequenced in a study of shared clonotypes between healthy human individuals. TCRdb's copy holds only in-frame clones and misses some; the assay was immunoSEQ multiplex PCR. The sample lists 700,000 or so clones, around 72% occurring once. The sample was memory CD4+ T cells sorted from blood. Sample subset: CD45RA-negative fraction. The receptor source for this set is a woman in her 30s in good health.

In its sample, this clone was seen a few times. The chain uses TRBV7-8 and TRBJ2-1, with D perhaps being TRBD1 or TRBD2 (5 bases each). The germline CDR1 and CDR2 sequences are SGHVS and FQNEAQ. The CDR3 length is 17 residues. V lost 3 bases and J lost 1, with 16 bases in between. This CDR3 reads CASSFSGAQESYNEQFF. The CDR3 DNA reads TGTGCCAGCAGCTTTTCCGGGGCCCAGGAATCCTACAATGAGCAGTTCTTC. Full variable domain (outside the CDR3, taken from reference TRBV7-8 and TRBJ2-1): GAGVSQSPRYKVAKRGQDVALRCDPISGHVSLFWYQQALGQGPEFLTYFQNEAQLDKSGLPSDRFFAERPEGSVSTLKIQRTQQEDSAVYLCASSFSGAQESYNEQFFGPGTRLTVL.

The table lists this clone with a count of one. CDR3 residues: CASGLGPYEQYF. CDR3 DNA sequence: TGTGCCAGCGGGTTGGGACCCTACGAGCAGTACTTC. The rearrangement uses TRBV5-4 and TRBJ2-7; the D gene could be TRBD1 or TRBD2 (5 bases each). Germline CDR1 and CDR2: SGHNT and YYREEE (reference sequence). V was trimmed by 7 bases and J by 2 bases, leaving 10 bases between them. The CDR3 sequence is 12 residues long.

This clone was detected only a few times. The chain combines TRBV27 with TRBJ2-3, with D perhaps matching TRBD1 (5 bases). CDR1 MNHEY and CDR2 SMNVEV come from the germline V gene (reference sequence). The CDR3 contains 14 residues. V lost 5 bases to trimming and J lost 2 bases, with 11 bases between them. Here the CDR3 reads CASSPRTYTDTQYF. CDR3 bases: TGTGCCAGCAGTCCGCGGACATACACAGATACGCAGTATTTT.

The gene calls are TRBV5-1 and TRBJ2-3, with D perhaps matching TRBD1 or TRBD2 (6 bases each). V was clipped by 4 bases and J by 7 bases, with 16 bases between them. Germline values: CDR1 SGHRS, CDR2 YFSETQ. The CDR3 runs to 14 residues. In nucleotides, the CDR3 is TGCGCCAGCAGCATGGGGGGCGACTCCAATACGCAGTATTTT. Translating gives CASSMGGDSNTQYF.

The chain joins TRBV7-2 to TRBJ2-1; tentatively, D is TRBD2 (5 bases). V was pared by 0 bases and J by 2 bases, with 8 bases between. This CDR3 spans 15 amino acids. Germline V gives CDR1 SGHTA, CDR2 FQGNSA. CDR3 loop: CASSLARGTYNEQFF. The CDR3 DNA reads TGTGCCAGCAGCTTAGCACGGGGAACCTACAATGAGCAGTTCTTC.

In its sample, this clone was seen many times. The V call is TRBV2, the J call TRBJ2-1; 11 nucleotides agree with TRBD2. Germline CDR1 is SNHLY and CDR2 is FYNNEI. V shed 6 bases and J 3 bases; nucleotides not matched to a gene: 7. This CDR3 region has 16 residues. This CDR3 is CASRPSTSGDYNEQFF. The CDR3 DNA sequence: TGTGCCAGCAGGCCCTCGACTAGCGGGGACTACAATGAGCAGTTCTTC.

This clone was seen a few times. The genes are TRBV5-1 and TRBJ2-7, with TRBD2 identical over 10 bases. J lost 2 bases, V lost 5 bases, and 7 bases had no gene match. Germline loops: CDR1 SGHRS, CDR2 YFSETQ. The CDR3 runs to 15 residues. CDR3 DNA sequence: TGCGCCAGCAGTCGCGGACTAGCGGAGACCTACGAGCAGTACTTC. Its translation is CASSRGLAETYEQYF.

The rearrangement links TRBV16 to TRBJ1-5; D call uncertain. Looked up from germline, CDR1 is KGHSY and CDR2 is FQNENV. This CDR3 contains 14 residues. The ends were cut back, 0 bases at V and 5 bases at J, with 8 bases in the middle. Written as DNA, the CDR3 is TGTGCCAGCAGCCAATCGACGAAGGATCAGCCCCAGCATTTT. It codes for CASSQSTKDQPQHF.

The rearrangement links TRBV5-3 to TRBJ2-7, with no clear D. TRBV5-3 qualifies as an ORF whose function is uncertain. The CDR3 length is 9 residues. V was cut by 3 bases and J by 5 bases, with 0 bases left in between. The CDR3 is CARSYEQYF. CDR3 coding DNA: TGTGCCAGAAGCTACGAGCAGTACTTC.

The DNA of the CDR3 is TGCGCCAGCAGCTTGGGGGTGCCGGGACTAGCGGCCTACAATGAGCAGTTCTTC. This codes for CASSLGVPGLAAYNEQFF. The rearrangement joins TRBV5-1 to TRBJ2-1; TRBD2 aligns across 11 bases. The trim removed 0 bases at V and 2 bases at J, leaving 7 bases unmatched. The length of the CDR3 is 18 residues. Germline-derived CDR1 and CDR2 are SGHRS and YFSETQ.

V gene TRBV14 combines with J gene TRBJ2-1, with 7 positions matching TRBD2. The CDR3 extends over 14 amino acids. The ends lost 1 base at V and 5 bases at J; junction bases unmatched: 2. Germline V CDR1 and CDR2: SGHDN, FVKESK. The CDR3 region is CASSQVSGNNEQFF. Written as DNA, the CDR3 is TGTGCCAGCAGCCAAGTCAGCGGGAACAATGAGCAGTTCTTC.

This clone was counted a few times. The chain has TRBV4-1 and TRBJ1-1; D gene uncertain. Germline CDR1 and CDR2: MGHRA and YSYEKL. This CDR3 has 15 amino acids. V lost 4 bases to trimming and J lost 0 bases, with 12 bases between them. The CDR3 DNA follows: TGCGCCAGCAGCCCAGAGAGATTAATGAACACTGAAGCTTTCTTT. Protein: CASSPERLMNTEAFF.

The CDR3 DNA follows: TGTGCCAGTAGGAGGGAAATGGGGTATGGCTACACCTTC. This codes for CASRREMGYGYTF. The chain combines TRBV19 with TRBJ1-2; no clear D gene. This CDR3 is 13 amino acids long. The V end lost 6 bases, the J end lost 5 bases, and 13 bases lay between the germline ends. Germline CDR1 is LNHDA and CDR2 is SQIVND (reference sequence).

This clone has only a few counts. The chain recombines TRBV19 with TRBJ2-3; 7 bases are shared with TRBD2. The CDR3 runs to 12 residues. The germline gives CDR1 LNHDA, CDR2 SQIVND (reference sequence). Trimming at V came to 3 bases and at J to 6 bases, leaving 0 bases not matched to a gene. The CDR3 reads CASSMGGDTQYF. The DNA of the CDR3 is TGTGCCAGTAGTATGGGAGGGGATACGCAGTATTTT.

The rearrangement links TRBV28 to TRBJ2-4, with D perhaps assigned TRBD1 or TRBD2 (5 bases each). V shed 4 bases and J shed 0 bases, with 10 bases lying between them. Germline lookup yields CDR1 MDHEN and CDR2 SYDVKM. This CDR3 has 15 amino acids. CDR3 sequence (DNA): TGTGCCAGCAGTTGGGGCGGACTAGCCAAAAACATTCAGTACTTC. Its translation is CASSWGGLAKNIQYF.

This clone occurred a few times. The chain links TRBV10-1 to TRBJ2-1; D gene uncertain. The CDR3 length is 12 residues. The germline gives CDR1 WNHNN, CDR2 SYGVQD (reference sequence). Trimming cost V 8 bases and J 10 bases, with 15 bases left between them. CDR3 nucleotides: TGCGCCAGCTCAGACGCTGGTGGCGAGCAGTTCTTC. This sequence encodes CASSDAGGEQFF.

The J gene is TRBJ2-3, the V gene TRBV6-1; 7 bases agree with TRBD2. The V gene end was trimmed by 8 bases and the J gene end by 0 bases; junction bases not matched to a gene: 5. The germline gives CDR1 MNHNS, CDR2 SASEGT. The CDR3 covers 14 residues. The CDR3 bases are TGTGCCAGCGCTAGCGGTCCTAGCACAGATACGCAGTATTTT. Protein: CASASGPSTDTQYF.

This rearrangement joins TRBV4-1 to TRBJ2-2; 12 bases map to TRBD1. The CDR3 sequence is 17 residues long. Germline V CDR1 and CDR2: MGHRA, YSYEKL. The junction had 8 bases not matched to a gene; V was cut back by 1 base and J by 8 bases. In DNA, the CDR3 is TGCGCCAGCAGCCAAGCGAACGGGGACAGGGGGCTTGGGGAGCTGTTTTTT. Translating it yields CASSQANGDRGLGELFF.

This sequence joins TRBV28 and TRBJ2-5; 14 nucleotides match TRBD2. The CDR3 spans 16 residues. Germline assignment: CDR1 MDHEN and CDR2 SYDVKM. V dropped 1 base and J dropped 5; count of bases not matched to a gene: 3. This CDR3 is CASSLSGLAGVETQYF. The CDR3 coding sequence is TGTGCCAGCAGTTTATCGGGACTAGCGGGAGTGGAGACCCAGTACTTC.

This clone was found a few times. The CDR3 reads CASSQTGLSGNTIYF. CDR3 sequence (DNA): TGCGCCAGCAGCCAGACAGGGCTCTCTGGAAACACCATATATTTT. This sequence joins TRBV5-1 and TRBJ1-3, with 7 bases matching TRBD1. The CDR3 extends over 15 amino acids. The germline CDR1 and CDR2 sequences are SGHRS and YFSETQ. The V segment lost 4 bases and the J segment 0 bases; nucleotides outside the gene matches: 4.

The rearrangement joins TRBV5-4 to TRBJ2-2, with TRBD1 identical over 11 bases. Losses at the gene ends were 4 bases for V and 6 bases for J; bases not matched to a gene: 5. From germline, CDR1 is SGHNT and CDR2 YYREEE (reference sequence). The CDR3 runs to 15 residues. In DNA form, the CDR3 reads TGTGCCAGCAGCAAGACGGGACAGGGGGCCGGGGAGCTGTTTTTT. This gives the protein CASSKTGQGAGELFF. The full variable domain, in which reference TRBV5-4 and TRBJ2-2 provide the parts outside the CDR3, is ETGVTQSPTHLIKTRGQQVTLRCSSQSGHNTVSWYQQALGQGPQFIFQYYREEENGRGNFPPRFSGLQFPNYSSELNVNALELDDSALYLCASSKTGQGAGELFFGEGSRLTVL.

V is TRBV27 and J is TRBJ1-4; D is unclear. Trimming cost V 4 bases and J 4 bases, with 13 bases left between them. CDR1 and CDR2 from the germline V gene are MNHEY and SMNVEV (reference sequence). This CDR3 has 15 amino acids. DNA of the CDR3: TGTGCCAGCAGTTCCCTGGGTCGGGATAATGAAAAACTGTTTTTT. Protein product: CASSSLGRDNEKLFF.

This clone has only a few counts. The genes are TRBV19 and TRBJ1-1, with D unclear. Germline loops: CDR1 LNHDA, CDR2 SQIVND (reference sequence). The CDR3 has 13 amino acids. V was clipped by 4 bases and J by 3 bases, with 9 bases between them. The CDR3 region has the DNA TGTGCCAGTAGTAAGGTCGGCTACACTGAAGCTTTCTTT. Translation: CASSKVGYTEAFF.

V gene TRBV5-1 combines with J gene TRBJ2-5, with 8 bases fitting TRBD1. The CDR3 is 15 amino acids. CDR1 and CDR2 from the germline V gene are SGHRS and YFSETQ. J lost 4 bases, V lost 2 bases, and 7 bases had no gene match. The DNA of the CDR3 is TGCGCCAGCAGCTTCGGGCAGGGGGCGGGAGAGACCCAGTACTTC. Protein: CASSFGQGAGETQYF.

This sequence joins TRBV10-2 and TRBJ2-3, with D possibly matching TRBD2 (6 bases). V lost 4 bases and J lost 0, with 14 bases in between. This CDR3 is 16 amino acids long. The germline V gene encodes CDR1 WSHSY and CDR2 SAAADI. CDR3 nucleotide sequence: TGCGCCAGCAGTGCCGGGACTGGGACTAGCACAGATACGCAGTATTTT. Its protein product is CASSAGTGTSTDTQYF.

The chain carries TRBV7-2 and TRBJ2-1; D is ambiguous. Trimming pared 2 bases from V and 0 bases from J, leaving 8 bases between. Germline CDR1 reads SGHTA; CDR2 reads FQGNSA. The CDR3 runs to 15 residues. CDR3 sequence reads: CASSLTTSSYNEQFF. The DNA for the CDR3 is TGTGCCAGCAGCTTAACCACGAGCTCCTACAATGAGCAGTTCTTC.

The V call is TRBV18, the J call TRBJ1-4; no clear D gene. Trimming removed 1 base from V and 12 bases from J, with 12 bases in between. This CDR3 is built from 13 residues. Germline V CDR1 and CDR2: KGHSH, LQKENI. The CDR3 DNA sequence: TGTGCCAGCTCACCACAGGGTGTCGAGGAACTGTTTTTT. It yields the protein CASSPQGVEELFF. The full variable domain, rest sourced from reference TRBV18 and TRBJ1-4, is NAGVMQNPRHLVRRRGQEARLRCSPMKGHSHVYWYRQLPEEGLKFMVYLQKENIIDESGMPKERFSAEFPKEGPSILRIQQVVRGDSAAYFCASSPQGVEELFFGSGTQLSVL.

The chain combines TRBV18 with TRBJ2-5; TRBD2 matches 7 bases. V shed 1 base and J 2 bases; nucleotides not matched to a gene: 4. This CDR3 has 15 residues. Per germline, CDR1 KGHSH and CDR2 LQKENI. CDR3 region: CASSPQGGQQETQYF. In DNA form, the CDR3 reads TGTGCCAGCTCACCACAGGGAGGGCAGCAAGAGACCCAGTACTTC. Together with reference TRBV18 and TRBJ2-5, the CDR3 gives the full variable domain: NAGVMQNPRHLVRRRGQEARLRCSPMKGHSHVYWYRQLPEEGLKFMVYLQKENIIDESGMPKERFSAEFPKEGPSILRIQQVVRGDSAAYFCASSPQGGQQETQYFGPGTRLLVL.